A selection of T cell receptor beta chains follows, all from one sample in a study of cytomegalovirus exposure and HLA in healthy donors. Clones were sequenced by immunoSEQ multiplex PCR, and TCRdb holds only the in-frame ones, with some missing. This table holds some 100,000 clones, approximately 82% found once. The sequencing input was PBMCs. All receptors derive from a woman between 18 and 30 years old in good health and CMV-seronegative. The CDR3 runs from the conserved cysteine through the conserved F or W. Fields, in order: J gene, D gene, V gene, clone size, CDR3 DNA, CDR3 protein. The D gene is left open where the match is weak. Clone size is not always given. Where it is, it says once, few, many or a class for expanded clones.

J gene: TRBJ2-1; D gene: NA; V gene: TRBV15; clone size: NA; CDR3 DNA: TGTGCCACCAGCAGCGACAGGGGCGGGGGGGCCTATATGAATGAGCAGTTCTTC; CDR3 protein: CATSSDRGGGAYMNEQFF
J gene: TRBJ2-7; D gene: NA; V gene: TRBV6-5; clone size: NA; CDR3 DNA: TGTGCCAGCAGGATGGCAGGGGTTACCTACGAGCAGTACTTC; CDR3 protein: CASRMAGVTYEQYF
J gene: TRBJ2-5; D gene: NA; V gene: TRBV7-9; clone size: NA; CDR3 DNA: TGTGCCAGCAGCTTGTGGCGGGGCTACCAAGAGACCCAGTACTTC; CDR3 protein: CASSLWRGYQETQYF
J gene: TRBJ2-5; D gene: TRBD1; V gene: TRBV5-1; clone size: once; CDR3 DNA: TGCGCCAGCAGCTTGACCGGGTCGACAGGGGGGTGGCAAGAGACCCAGTACTTC; CDR3 protein: CASSLTGSTGGWQETQYF
J gene: TRBJ1-6; D gene: NA; V gene: TRBV6-5; clone size: NA; CDR3 DNA: TGTGCCAGCAGTCGCGTTCATAATTCACCCCTCCACTTT; CDR3 protein: CASSRVHNSPLHF
J gene: TRBJ2-5; D gene: NA; V gene: TRBV28; clone size: NA; CDR3 DNA: TGTGCCAGCAGTTTGAGGACAGCCCAAGAGACCCAGTACTTC; CDR3 protein: CASSLRTAQETQYF
J gene: TRBJ2-7; D gene: NA; V gene: TRBV7-8; clone size: NA; CDR3 DNA: TGTGCCAGCAGCTTGGACAGATCATCGGGGGAGCAGTACTTC; CDR3 protein: CASSLDRSSGEQYF
J gene: TRBJ2-5; D gene: NA; V gene: TRBV6-5; clone size: NA; CDR3 DNA: TGTGCCAGCAGCTCAGACTCCGCTCAAGAGACCCAGTACTTC; CDR3 protein: CASSSDSAQETQYF
J gene: TRBJ1-5; D gene: NA; V gene: TRBV7-8; clone size: NA; CDR3 DNA: TGTGCCAGCAGCCCCCTTAGCGTGGGAGGCAATCAGCCCCAGCATTTT; CDR3 protein: CASSPLSVGGNQPQHF
J gene: TRBJ2-3; D gene: TRBD2; V gene: TRBV6-4; clone size: NA; CDR3 DNA: TGTGCCAGCAGTGAGACTAGCGGGCGGGCAGATACGCAGTATTTT; CDR3 protein: CASSETSGRADTQYF
J gene: TRBJ1-2; D gene: TRBD1; V gene: TRBV27; clone size: NA; CDR3 DNA: TGTGCCAGCAGTTACTCGGATACAGGGGGCTATTGGTATGGCTACACCTTC; CDR3 protein: CASSYSDTGGYWYGYTF
J gene: TRBJ2-3; D gene: TRBD1; V gene: TRBV19; clone size: NA; CDR3 DNA: TGTGCCAGTAGTAGGACAGGGTCAGATACGCAGTATTTT; CDR3 protein: CASSRTGSDTQYF
J gene: TRBJ2-3; D gene: NA; V gene: TRBV10-2; clone size: few; CDR3 DNA: TGCGCCAGCAGGCCCGGGACTAGCACAGATACGCAGTATTTT; CDR3 protein: CASRPGTSTDTQYF
J gene: TRBJ2-3; D gene: NA; V gene: TRBV30; clone size: NA; CDR3 DNA: TGTGCCTGGAGCACTACTAGCTTGTCAACAGATACGCAGTATTTT; CDR3 protein: CAWSTTSLSTDTQYF
J gene: TRBJ1-1; D gene: NA; V gene: TRBV7-2; clone size: NA; CDR3 DNA: TGTGCCAGCAGCACAATTTCTTTTATGAACACTGAAGCTTTCTTT; CDR3 protein: CASSTISFMNTEAFF
J gene: TRBJ1-1; D gene: TRBD1; V gene: TRBV2; clone size: NA; CDR3 DNA: TGTGCCAGCAAAAGGGGGCCTTATGTCACTGAAGCTTTCTTT; CDR3 protein: CASKRGPYVTEAFF
J gene: TRBJ2-5; D gene: NA; V gene: TRBV2; clone size: NA; CDR3 DNA: TGTGCCAGCAGGGCCAGCCAAGAGACCCAGTACTTC; CDR3 protein: CASRASQETQYF
J gene: TRBJ2-1; D gene: TRBD2; V gene: TRBV28; clone size: NA; CDR3 DNA: TGTGCCAGCAGTTTATACGCGAGCGGGAGGGGCAATGAGCAGTTCTTC; CDR3 protein: CASSLYASGRGNEQFF
J gene: TRBJ2-6; D gene: TRBD1; V gene: TRBV19; clone size: NA; CDR3 DNA: TGTGCCAGTAGTATAAAGGGACAGTTCTCTGGGGCCAACGTCCTGACTTTC; CDR3 protein: CASSIKGQFSGANVLTF
J gene: TRBJ2-1; D gene: TRBD1; V gene: TRBV18; clone size: NA; CDR3 DNA: TGTGCCAGCTCACCACGGGACAGGGTAGACAATGAGCAGTTCTTC; CDR3 protein: CASSPRDRVDNEQFF
J gene: TRBJ1-2; D gene: NA; V gene: TRBV19; clone size: NA; CDR3 DNA: TGTGCCAGTACCGCTCGATCTCTCTTCGACAGCACCTATGGCTACACCTTC; CDR3 protein: CASTARSLFDSTYGYTF
J gene: TRBJ2-7; D gene: NA; V gene: TRBV11-2; clone size: NA; CDR3 DNA: TGTGCCAGCAGCTCGACGGGTCACTCCTACGAGCAGTACTTC; CDR3 protein: CASSSTGHSYEQYF